A single T cell receptor beta chain is shown here with its context. The sample comes from a study of T cell changes during pregnancy in multiple sclerosis. Sequenced by immunoSEQ multiplex PCR; TCRdb stores in-frame clones only, minus some. The sample records roughly 56,000 clones, approximately 86% being singletons. The CDR3 spans 15 residues. The V end was cut by 0 bases, the J end by 3 bases, with 12 bases between. Germline V gives CDR1 SGDLS, CDR2 YYNGEE. V usage is TRBV9 and J usage is TRBJ1-1; unclear D gene. This sequence was found in a female donor with multiple sclerosis, enrolled in a pregnancy study. The specimen was peripheral blood, collected in the first trimester of pregnancy. The CDR3 reads CASSVGSDRDTEAFF. The DNA for the CDR3 is TGTGCCAGCAGCGTAGGGTCGGATCGGGACACTGAAGCTTTCTTT.